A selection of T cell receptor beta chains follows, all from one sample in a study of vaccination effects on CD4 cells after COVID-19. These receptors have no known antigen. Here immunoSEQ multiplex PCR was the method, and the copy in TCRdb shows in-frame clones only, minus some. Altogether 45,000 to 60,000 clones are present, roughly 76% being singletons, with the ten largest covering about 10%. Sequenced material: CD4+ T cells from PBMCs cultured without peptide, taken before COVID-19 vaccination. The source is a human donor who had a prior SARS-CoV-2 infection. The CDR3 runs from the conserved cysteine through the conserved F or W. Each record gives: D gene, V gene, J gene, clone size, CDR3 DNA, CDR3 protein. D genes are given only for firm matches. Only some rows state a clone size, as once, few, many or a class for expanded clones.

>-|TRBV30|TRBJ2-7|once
TGTGCCCCCGAGAGAAGGTGGACGTTGTGCGACGAGCAGTACTTC
CAPERRWTLCDEQYF
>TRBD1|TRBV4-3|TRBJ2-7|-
TGCGCCAGCAGCCATCGGGACAGGGGCTCCTACGAGCAGTACTTC
CASSHRDRGSYEQYF
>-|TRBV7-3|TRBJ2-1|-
TGTGCCAGCAGCTCAAGGGGTGGTGAGCAGTTCTTC
CASSSRGGEQFF
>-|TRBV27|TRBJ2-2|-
TGTGCCAGCAGGGGACCTAACACCGGGGAGCTGTTTTTT
CASRGPNTGELFF
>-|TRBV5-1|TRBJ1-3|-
TGCGCCAGCAGCATAGAGGCGGGGGTCTCTGGAAACACCATATATTTT
CASSIEAGVSGNTIYF
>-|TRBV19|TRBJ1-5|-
TGTGCCAGTAGTATTCTTTGGGTAGACAACAATCAGCCCCAGCATTTT
CASSILWVDNNQPQHF
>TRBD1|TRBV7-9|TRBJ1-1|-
TGTGCCATCACAAAGAATCACAGGGGGTTTTACACTGAAGCTTTCTTT
CAITKNHRGFYTEAFF
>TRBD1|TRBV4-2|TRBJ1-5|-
TGTGCCAGCAGCGACAGGGAGTTAAATCAGCCCCAGCATTTT
CASSDRELNQPQHF
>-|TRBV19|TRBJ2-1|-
TGTGCCAGTAGTTCCGAGAGTGTAAATGAGCAGTTCTTC
CASSSESVNEQFF
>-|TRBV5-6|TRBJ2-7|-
TGTGCCAGCAGCTTGGGTACAGGCGAGCAGTACTTC
CASSLGTGEQYF
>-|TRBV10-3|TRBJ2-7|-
TGTGCCATCACTAGCGACAGTTTTAGCTACGAGCAGTACTTC
CAITSDSFSYEQYF